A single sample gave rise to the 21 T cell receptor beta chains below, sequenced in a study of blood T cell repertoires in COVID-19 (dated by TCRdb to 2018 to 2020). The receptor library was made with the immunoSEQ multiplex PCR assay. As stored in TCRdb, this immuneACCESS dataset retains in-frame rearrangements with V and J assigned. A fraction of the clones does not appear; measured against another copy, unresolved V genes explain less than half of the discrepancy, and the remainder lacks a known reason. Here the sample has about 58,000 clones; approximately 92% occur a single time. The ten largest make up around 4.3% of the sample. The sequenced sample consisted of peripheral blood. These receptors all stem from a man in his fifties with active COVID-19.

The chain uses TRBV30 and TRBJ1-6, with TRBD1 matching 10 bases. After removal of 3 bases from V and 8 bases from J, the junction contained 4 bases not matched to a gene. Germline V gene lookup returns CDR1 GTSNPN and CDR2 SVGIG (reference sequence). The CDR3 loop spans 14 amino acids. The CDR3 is CAWRNGQGDSPLHF. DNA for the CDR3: TGTGCCTGGAGGAACGGACAGGGGGATTCACCCCTCCACTTT.

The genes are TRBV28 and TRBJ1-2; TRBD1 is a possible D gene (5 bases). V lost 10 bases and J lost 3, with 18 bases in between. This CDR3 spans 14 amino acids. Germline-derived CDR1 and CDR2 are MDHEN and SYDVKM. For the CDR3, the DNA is TGTGCCACGCAGGGTTTTCGGTTAGACTATGGCTACACCTTC. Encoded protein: CATQGFRLDYGYTF.

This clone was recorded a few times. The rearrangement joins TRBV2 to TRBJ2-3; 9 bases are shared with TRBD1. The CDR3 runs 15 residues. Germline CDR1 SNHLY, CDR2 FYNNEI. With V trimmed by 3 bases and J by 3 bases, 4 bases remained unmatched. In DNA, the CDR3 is TGTGCCAGCAGTGATCCGGGACAGGGAACAGATACGCAGTATTTT. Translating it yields CASSDPGQGTDTQYF.

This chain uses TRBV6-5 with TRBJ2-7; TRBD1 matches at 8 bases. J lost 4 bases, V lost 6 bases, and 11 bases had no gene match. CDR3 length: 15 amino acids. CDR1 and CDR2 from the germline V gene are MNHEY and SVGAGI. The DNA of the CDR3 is TGTGCCAGCAGCAACACCGGGACAGGATATTACGAGCAGTACTTC. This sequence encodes CASSNTGTGYYEQYF.

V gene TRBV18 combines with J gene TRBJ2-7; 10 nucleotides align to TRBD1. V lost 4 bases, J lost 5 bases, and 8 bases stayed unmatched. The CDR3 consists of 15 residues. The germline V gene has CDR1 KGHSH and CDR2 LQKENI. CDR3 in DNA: TGTGCCAGCTCACGTCAAACCGGGACAGGGGACGAGCAGTACTTC. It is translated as CASSRQTGTGDEQYF.

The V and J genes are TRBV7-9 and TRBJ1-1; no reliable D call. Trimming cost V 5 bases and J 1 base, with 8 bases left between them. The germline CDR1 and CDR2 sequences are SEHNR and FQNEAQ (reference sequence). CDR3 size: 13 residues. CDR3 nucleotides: TGTGCCAGCAGCCGTGAGAGGAACACTGAAGCTTTCTTT. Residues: CASSRERNTEAFF. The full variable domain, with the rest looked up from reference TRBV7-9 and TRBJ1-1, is DTGVSQNPRHKITKRGQNVTFRCDPISEHNRLYWYRQTLGQGPEFLTYFQNEAQLEKSRLLSDRFSAERPKGSFSTLEIQRTEQGDSAMYLCASSRERNTEAFFGQGTRLTVV.

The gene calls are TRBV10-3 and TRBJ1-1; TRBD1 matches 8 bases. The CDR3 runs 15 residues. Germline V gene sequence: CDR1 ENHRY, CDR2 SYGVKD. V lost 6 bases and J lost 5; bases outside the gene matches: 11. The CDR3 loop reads CAIRQSTGGRTEAFF. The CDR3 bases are TGTGCCATCAGGCAATCAACAGGGGGTCGGACTGAAGCTTTCTTT.

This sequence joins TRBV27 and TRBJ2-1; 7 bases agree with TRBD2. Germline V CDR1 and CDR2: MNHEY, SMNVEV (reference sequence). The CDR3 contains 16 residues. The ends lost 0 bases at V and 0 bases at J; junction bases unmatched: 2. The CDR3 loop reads CASSLSGTNSYNEQFF. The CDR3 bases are TGTGCCAGCAGTTTATCGGGGACTAACTCCTACAATGAGCAGTTCTTC.

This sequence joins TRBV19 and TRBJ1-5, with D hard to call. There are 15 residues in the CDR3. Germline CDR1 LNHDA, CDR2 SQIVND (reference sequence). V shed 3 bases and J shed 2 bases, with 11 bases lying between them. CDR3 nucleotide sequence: TGTGCCAGTAGTATTAATCAGTTGGGCAATCAGCCCCAGCATTTT. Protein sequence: CASSINQLGNQPQHF.

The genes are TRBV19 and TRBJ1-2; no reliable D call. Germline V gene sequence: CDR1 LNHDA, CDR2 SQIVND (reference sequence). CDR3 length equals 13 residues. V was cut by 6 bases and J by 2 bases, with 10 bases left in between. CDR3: CASSLLLNYGYTF. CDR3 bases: TGTGCCAGTAGCCTTCTACTGAACTATGGCTACACCTTC.

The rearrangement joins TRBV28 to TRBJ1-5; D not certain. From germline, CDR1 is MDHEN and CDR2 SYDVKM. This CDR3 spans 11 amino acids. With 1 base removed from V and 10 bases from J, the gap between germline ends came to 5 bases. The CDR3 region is CASSLSGPQHF. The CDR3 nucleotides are TGTGCCAGCAGTTTATCAGGACCCCAGCATTTT.

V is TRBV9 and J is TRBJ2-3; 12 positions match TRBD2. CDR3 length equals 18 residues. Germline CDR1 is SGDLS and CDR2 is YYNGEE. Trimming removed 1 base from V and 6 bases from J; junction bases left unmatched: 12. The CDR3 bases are TGTGCCAGCAGCGTAAACCCTAGCGGGAGGGCCCGGAGGGATACGCAGTATTTT. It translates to CASSVNPSGRARRDTQYF.

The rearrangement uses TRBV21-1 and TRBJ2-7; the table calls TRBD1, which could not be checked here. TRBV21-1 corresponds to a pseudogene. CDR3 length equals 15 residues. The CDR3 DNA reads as TGTGCCAGCAGCAAGGTGGGGACAGCATCCTACGAGCAGTACTTC. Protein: CASSKVGTASYEQYF.

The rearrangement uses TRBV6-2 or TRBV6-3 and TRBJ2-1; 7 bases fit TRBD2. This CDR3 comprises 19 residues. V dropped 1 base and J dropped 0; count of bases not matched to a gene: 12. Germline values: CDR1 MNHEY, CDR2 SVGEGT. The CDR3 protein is CASSYFPNLLATSYNEQFF. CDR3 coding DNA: TGTGCCAGCAGTTACTTTCCGAACCTACTAGCGACCTCCTACAATGAGCAGTTCTTC.

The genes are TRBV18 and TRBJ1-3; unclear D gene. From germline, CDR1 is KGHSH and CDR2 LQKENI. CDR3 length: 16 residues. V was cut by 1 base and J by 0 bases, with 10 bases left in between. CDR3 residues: CASSPLLPSSGNTIYF. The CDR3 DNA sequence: TGTGCCAGCTCACCACTTTTGCCCAGCTCTGGAAACACCATATATTTT.

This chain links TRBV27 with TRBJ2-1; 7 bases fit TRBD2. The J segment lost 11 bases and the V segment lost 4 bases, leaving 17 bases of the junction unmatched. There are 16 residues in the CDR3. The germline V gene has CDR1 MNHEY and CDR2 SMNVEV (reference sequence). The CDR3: CASSSSPSGASGQQFF. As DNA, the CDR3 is TGTGCCAGCAGTTCATCACCTAGCGGCGCTTCGGGCCAGCAGTTCTTC.

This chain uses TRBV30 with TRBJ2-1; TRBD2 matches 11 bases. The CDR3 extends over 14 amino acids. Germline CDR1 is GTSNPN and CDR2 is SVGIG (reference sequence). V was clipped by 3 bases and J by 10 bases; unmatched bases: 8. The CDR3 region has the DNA TGTGCCTGGAGAGAACTAGCGGGGGCTCGGGAGCAGTTCTTC. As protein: CAWRELAGAREQFF.

The CDR3 loop is CASSQSRQGAFQPQHF. The CDR3 DNA is TGTGCCAGCAGCCAATCCAGACAGGGGGCATTTCAGCCCCAGCATTTT. The V and J genes are TRBV3-1 (or the pseudogene TRBV3-2) and TRBJ1-5; 10 bases agree with TRBD1. After removal of 2 bases from V and 6 bases from J, the junction contained 7 bases not matched to a gene. Germline-derived CDR1 and CDR2 are LGHDT and YNNKEL (reference sequence). This CDR3 contains 16 residues.

DNA for the CDR3: TGTGCCAGCAGCGTACCGACAGGGATGAAGTACGAGCAGTACTTC. Its translation is CASSVPTGMKYEQYF. V is TRBV7-2 and J is TRBJ2-7; TRBD1 agrees at 7 bases. J gave up 4 bases and V 5 bases, and 11 bases lay outside the gene matches. In germline, CDR1 is SGHTA, CDR2 FQGNSA. This CDR3 spans 15 amino acids. The whole variable domain, remainder taken from reference TRBV7-2 and TRBJ2-7, is GAGVSQSPSNKVTEKGKDVELRCDPISGHTALYWYRQSLGQGLEFLIYFQGNSAPDKSGLPSDRFSAERTGGSVSTLTIQRTQQEDSAVYLCASSVPTGMKYEQYFGPGTRLTVT.

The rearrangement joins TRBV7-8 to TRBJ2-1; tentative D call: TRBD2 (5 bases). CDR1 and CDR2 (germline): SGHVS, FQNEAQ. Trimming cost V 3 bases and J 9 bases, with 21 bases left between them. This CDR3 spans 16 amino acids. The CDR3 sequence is CASSLAPRGSVIEQFF. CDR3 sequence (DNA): TGTGCCAGCAGCTTGGCACCCCGGGGTTCCGTAATTGAGCAGTTCTTC.

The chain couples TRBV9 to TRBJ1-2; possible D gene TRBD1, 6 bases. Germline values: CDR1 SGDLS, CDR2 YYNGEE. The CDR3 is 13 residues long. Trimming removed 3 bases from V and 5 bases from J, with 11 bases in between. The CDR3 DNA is TGTGCCAGCAGCGCCCTTACAGGGTATGGCTACACCTTC. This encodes CASSALTGYGYTF. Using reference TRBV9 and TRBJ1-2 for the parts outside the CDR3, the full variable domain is DSGVTQTPKHLITATGQRVTLRCSPRSGDLSVYWYQQSLDQGLQFLIQYYNGEERAKGNILERFSAQQFPDLHSELNLSSLELGDSALYFCASSALTGYGYTFGSGTRLTVV.